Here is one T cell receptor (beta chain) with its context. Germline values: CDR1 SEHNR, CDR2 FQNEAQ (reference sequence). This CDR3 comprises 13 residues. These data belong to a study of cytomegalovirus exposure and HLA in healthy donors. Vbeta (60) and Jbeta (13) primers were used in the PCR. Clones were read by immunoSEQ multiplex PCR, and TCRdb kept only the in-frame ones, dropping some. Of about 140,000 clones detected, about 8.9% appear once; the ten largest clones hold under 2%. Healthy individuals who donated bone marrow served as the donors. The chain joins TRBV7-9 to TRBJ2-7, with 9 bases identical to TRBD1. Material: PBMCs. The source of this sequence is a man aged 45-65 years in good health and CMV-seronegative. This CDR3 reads CAEERQGAYEQYF. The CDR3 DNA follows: TGTGCTGAGGAGAGACAGGGGGCCTACGAGCAGTACTTC. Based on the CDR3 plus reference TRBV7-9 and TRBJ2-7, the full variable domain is DTGVSQNPRHKITKRGQNVTFRCDPISEHNRLYWYRQTLGQGPEFLTYFQNEAQLEKSRLLSDRFSAERPKGSFSTLEIQRTEQGDSAMYLCAEERQGAYEQYFGPGTRLTVT.